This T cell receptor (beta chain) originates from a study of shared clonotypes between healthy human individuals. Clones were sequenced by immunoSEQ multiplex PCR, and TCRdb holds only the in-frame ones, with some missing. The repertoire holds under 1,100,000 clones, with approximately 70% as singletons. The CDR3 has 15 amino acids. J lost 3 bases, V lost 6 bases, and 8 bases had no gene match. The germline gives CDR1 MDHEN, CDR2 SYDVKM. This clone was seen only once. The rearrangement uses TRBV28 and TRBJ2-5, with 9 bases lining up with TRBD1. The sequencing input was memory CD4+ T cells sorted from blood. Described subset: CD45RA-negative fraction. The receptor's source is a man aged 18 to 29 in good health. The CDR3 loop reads CASSITQGAKETQYF. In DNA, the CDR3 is TGTGCCAGCAGCATTACACAGGGGGCCAAAGAGACCCAGTACTTC. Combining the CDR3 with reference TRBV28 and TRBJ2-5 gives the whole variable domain DVKVTQSSRYLVKRTGEKVFLECVQDMDHENMFWYRQDPGLGLRLIYFSYDVKMKEKGDIPEGYSVSREKKERFSLILESASTNQTSMYLCASSITQGAKETQYFGPGTRLLVL.